The 5 T cell receptor beta chains below were found in one sample sequenced in a study of CD8+CD57+ T cells in acquired aplastic anemia. The patients chosen for sequencing had shown expansion of CD8+CD57+ cells (detected by flow cytometry). According to the study, genomic DNA was the template for TCR beta VDJ and CDR3 profiling. TCRdb reprocessed the reads with MiXCR, giving one entry per CDR3 protein. The table shows around 150,000 distinct CDR3 sequences, with around half occurring only once. Material: sorted CD4+, CD8+, or CD8+CD57+ T cells (not recorded which) from PBMCs. Receptor source: a human donor with aplastic anemia.

In this sample, this clonotype turned up many times. The gene calls are TRBV20-1 and TRBJ1-1; no reliable D call. This CDR3 is built from 11 residues. Germline CDR1 is DFQATT and CDR2 is SNEGSKA (reference sequence). The V end lost 6 bases, the J end lost 11 bases, and 16 bases lay between the germline ends. The CDR3 spells CSAPTNRAAFF. The CDR3 region has the DNA TGCAGTGCACCAACTAACCGGGCCGCTTTCTTT.

The genes are TRBV9 and TRBJ2-7; D may correspond to TRBD1 or TRBD2 (5 bases each). The CDR3 is 16 residues long. V lost 4 bases, J lost 5 bases, and 22 bases lay in between. The germline gives CDR1 SGDLS, CDR2 YYNGEE. The CDR3 region has the DNA TGTGCCAGCAGCCCAGGAGGACGTCGGGGCATCCACGAGCAGTACTTC. It translates to CASSPGGRRGIHEQYF. Complete variable domain (other parts from reference TRBV9 and TRBJ2-7): DSGVTQTPKHLITATGQRVTLRCSPRSGDLSVYWYQQSLDQGLQFLIQYYNGEERAKGNILERFSAQQFPDLHSELNLSSLELGDSALYFCASSPGGRRGIHEQYFGPGTRLTVT.

In this sample, this clonotype turned up many times. V gene TRBV9 combines with J gene TRBJ2-7, with 14 bases aligning to TRBD2. The V gene end was trimmed by 4 bases and the J gene end by 3 bases; junction bases not matched to a gene: 3. CDR3 length: 15 amino acids. Per germline, CDR1 SGDLS and CDR2 YYNGEE. The CDR3 DNA reads as TGTGCCAGCAGCACAGGGACTAGCGGGAGCTACGAGCAGTACTTC. Translating it yields CASSTGTSGSYEQYF.

The gene calls are TRBV12-3 or TRBV12-4 and TRBJ1-2; 8 nucleotides agree with TRBD1. The CDR3 consists of 15 residues. Losses at the gene ends were 4 bases for V and 0 bases for J; bases not matched to a gene: 4. This chain's CDR3 is CASSYDRGANYGYTF. The CDR3 DNA reads TGTGCCAGCAGTTATGACAGGGGAGCTAACTATGGCTACACCTTC.

With respect to this clonotype: A clone one base away is much larger, so this may be a read error. The chain recombines TRBV19 with TRBJ2-7; TRBD1 is a possible D gene (6 bases). The CDR3 runs to 14 residues. The germline V gene encodes CDR1 LNHDA and CDR2 SQIVND (reference sequence). CDR3 bases: TGTGCCAGTAGTAACCGGGACAACTCCTACGGGCAGTACTTC. Its protein product is CASSNRDNSYGQYF.